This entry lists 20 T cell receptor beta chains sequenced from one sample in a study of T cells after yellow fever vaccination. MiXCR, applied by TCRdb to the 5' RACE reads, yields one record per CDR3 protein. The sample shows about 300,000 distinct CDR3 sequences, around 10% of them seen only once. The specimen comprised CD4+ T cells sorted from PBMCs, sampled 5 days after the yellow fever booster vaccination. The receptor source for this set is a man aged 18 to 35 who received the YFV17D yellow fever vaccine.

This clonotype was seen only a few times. DNA of the CDR3: TGTGCCAGCAGCGTAACCGGGACAGGGGACTACGAGCAGTACTTC. Its translation: CASSVTGTGDYEQYF. This rearrangement joins TRBV9 to TRBJ2-7; 10 bases match TRBD1. Per the germline V gene, CDR1 is SGDLS and CDR2 is YYNGEE. The CDR3 is 15 residues long. V lost 1 base and J lost 3; bases outside the gene matches: 4.

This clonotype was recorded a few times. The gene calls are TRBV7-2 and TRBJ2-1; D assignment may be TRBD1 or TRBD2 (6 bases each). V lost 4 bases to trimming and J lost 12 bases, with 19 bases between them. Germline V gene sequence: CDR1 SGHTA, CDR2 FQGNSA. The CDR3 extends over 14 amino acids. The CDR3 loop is CASSSLGYGGMQFF. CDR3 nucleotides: TGTGCCAGCAGCTCTTTAGGATACGGGGGCATGCAGTTCTTC. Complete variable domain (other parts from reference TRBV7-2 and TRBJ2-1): GAGVSQSPSNKVTEKGKDVELRCDPISGHTALYWYRQSLGQGLEFLIYFQGNSAPDKSGLPSDRFSAERTGGSVSTLTIQRTQQEDSAVYLCASSSLGYGGMQFFGPGTRLTVL.

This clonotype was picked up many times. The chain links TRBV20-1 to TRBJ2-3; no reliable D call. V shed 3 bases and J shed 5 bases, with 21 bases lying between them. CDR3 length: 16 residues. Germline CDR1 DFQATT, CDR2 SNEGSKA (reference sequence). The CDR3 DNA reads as TGCAGTGCTAGGTGGCAATGGACCACGCCGGGAGATACGCAGTATTTT. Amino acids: CSARWQWTTPGDTQYF.

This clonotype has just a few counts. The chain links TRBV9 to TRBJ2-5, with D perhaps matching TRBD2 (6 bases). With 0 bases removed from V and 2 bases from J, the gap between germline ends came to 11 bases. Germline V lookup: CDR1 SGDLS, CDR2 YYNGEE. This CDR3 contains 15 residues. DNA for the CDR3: TGTGCCAGCAGCGTAGAACTAGCCCCTCAAGAGACCCAGTACTTC. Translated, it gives CASSVELAPQETQYF.

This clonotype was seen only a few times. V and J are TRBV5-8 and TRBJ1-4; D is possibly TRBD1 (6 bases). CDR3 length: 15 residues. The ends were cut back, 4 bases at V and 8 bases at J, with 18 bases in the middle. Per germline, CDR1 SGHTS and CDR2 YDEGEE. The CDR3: CASSTPRGAREKLFF. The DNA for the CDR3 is TGTGCCAGCAGCACCCCGCGGGGGGCTCGGGAAAAACTGTTTTTT.

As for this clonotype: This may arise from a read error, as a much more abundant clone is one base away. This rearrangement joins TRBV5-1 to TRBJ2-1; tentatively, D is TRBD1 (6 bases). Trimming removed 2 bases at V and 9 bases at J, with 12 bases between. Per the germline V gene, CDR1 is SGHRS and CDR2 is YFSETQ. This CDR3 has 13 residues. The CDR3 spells CASSLPWGPEQFF. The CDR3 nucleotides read TGCGCCAGCAGCTTACCATGGGGGCCTGAGCAGTTCTTC.

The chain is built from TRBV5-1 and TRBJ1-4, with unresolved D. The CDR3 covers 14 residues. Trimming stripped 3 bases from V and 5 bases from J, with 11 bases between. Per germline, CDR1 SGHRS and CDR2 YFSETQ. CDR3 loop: CASSSGRQNEKLFF. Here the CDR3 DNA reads TGCGCCAGCAGCTCCGGACGGCAGAATGAAAAACTGTTTTTT.

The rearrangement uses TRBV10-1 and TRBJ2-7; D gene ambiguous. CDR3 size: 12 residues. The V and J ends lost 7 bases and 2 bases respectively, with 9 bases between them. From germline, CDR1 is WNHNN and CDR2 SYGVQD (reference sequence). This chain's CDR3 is CASNREAYEQYV. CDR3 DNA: TGCGCCAGCAATAGGGAAGCCTACGAGCAGTACGTC.

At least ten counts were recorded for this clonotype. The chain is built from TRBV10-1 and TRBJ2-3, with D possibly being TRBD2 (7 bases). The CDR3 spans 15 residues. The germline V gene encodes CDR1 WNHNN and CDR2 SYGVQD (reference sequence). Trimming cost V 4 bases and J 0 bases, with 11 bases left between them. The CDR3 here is CASSGAGTSTDTQYF. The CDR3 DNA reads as TGCGCCAGCAGTGGAGCGGGGACAAGCACAGATACGCAGTATTTT.

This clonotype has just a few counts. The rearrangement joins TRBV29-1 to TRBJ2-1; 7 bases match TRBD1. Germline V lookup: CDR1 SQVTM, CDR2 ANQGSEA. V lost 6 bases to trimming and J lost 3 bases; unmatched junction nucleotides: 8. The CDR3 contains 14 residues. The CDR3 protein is CSVFRDRGYNEQFF. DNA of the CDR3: TGCAGCGTCTTCCGGGACAGAGGCTACAATGAGCAGTTCTTC.

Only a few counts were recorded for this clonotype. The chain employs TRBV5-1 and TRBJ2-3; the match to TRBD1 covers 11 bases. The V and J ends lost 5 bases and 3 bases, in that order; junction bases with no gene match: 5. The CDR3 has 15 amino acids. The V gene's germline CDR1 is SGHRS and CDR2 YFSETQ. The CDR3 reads CASSPRDRGTDTQYF. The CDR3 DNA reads TGCGCCAGCAGTCCCCGGGACAGGGGGACAGATACGCAGTATTTT.

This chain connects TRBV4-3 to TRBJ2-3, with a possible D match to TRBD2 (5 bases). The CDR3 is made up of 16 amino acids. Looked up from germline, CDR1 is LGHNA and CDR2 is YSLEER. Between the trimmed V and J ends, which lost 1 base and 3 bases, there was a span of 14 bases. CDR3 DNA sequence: TGCGCCAGCAGCCAAGGGGCGTGGGAGCAAACAGATACGCAGTATTTT. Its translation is CASSQGAWEQTDTQYF.

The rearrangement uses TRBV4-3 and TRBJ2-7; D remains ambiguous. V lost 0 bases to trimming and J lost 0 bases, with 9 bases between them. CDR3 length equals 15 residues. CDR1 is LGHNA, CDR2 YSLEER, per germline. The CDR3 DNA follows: TGCGCCAGCAGCCAAGACGCGTTTATCTCCTACGAGCAGTACTTC. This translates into CASSQDAFISYEQYF.

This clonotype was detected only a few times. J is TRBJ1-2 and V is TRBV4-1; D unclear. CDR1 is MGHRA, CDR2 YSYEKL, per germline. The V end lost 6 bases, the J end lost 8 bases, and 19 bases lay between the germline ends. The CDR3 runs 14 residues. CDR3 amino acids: CASRSVTGRPGYTF. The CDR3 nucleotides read TGCGCCAGCAGATCGGTGACGGGCCGTCCGGGCTACACCTTC.

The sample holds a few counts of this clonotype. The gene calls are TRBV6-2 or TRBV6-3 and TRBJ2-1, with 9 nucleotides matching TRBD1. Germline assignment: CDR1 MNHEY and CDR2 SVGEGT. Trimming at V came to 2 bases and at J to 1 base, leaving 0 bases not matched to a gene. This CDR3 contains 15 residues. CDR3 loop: CASSYGTGSYNEQFF. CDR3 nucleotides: TGTGCCAGCAGTTACGGGACAGGGTCCTACAATGAGCAGTTCTTC.

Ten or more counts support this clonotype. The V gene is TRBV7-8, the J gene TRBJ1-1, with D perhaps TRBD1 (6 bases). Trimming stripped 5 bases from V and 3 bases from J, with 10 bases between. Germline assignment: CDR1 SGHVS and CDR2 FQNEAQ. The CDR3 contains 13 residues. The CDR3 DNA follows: TGTGCCAGCAGCATTGAGGGGGACACTGAAGCTTTCTTT. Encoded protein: CASSIEGDTEAFF.

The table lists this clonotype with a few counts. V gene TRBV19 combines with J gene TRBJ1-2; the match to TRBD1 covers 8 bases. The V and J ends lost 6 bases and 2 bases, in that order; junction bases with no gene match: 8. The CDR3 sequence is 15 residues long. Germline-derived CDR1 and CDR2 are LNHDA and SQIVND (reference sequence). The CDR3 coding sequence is TGTGCCAGTAGCGCCCAGGGGGCTGTGAACTATGGCTACACCTTC. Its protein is CASSAQGAVNYGYTF.

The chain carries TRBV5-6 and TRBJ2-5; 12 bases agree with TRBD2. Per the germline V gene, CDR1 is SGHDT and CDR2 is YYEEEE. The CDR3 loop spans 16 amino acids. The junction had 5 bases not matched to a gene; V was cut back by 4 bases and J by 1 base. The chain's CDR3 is CASSRRLAGAQETQYF. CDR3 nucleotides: TGTGCCAGCAGCCGTCGACTAGCGGGGGCCCAAGAGACCCAGTACTTC.

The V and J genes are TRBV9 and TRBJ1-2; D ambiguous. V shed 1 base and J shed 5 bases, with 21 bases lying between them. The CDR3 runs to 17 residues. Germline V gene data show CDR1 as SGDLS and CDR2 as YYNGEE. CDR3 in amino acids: CASSVSIGSIGLYGYTF. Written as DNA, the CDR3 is TGTGCCAGCAGCGTATCTATCGGATCTATCGGGTTATATGGCTACACCTTC.

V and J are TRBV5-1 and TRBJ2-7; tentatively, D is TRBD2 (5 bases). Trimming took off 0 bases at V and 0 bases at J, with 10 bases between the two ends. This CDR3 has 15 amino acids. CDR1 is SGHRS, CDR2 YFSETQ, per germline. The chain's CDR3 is CASSLAGGSSYEQYV. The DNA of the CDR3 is TGCGCCAGCAGCTTGGCCGGAGGCAGCTCCTACGAGCAGTACGTC.